These 20 T cell receptor beta chains came from one sample sequenced in a study of yellow fever vaccine responses in identical twins (dated by TCRdb to the late 2010s). Preparation of the library involved RT-PCR. TCRdb records Illumina HiSeq 2500 as the sequencer. TCRdb took the public reads, trimmed them with fastp at Q25, ran MiXCR for clone calling and kept in-frame beta chains. Each entry merges the rows of one CDR3 protein and shows their most common DNA and genes. The sample has about 4,000 distinct CDR3 sequences on record, approximately 85% of them singletons. The ten largest clones take up 2.9% of the sample. This sample comprised T cells from blood (PBMCs), unsorted or a sorted subset (not recorded which), obtained before or after yellow fever vaccination (not recorded which). The receptors derive from a woman younger than 30 who received the yellow fever vaccine. Donor details come from another sample of the same person, matched by shared clones.

This chain joins TRBV5-5 and TRBJ1-2, with unresolved D. Trimming pared 4 bases from V and 2 bases from J, leaving 6 bases between. Per the germline V gene, CDR1 is SGHKS and CDR2 is YYEKEE (reference sequence). This CDR3 has 12 amino acids. CDR3 DNA: TGTGCCAGCAGCAAGGACAACTATGGCTACACCTTC. Translating it yields CASSKDNYGYTF. The full variable domain, its missing parts supplied by reference TRBV5-5 and TRBJ1-2, is DAGVTQSPTHLIKTRGQQVTLRCSPISGHKSVSWYQQVLGQGPQFIFQYYEKEERGRGNFPDRFSARQFPNYSSELNVNALLLGDSALYLCASSKDNYGYTFGSGTRLTVV.

This rearrangement joins TRBV7-1 to TRBJ2-3; 9 nucleotides match TRBD2. TRBV7-1 is flagged as an ORF with uncertain function. The CDR3 totals 18 residues. With 3 bases clipped from V and 4 bases from J, the junction kept 14 bases outside the gene matches. The CDR3 sequence: CASSSRTVLAGPSDTQYF. The CDR3 nucleotides are TGTGCCAGCAGCTCTCGAACCGTACTAGCGGGTCCTTCAGATACGCAGTATTTT.

V is TRBV9 and J is TRBJ2-7, with D perhaps TRBD2 (5 bases). Germline V gene lookup returns CDR1 SGDLS and CDR2 YYNGEE. The CDR3 is 14 residues long. V gave up 3 bases and J gave up 3 bases, with 13 bases separating them. The CDR3 nucleotides read TGTGCCAGCAGCGCGCGGGTTGTGGACTACGAGCAGTACTTC. The encoded protein is CASSARVVDYEQYF.

This chain uses TRBV5-4 with TRBJ2-1; weak D call: TRBD2 (6 bases). With 4 bases removed from V and 1 base from J, the gap between germline ends came to 15 bases. The CDR3 sequence is 16 residues long. Germline V lookup: CDR1 SGHNT, CDR2 YYREEE (reference sequence). CDR3: CASSPDSGRSYNEQFF. The CDR3, as DNA: TGTGCCAGCAGCCCCGACAGCGGGCGGTCCTACAATGAGCAGTTCTTC. The whole variable domain, remainder taken from reference TRBV5-4 and TRBJ2-1, is ETGVTQSPTHLIKTRGQQVTLRCSSQSGHNTVSWYQQALGQGPQFIFQYYREEENGRGNFPPRFSGLQFPNYSSELNVNALELDDSALYLCASSPDSGRSYNEQFFGPGTRLTVL.

This chain uses TRBV5-4 with TRBJ2-7; TRBD2 might be the D (6 bases). Germline CDR1 SGHNT, CDR2 YYREEE (reference sequence). CDR3 length: 15 residues. V dropped 0 bases and J dropped 2 bases, with 12 bases sitting between them. The CDR3, as DNA: TGTGCCAGCAGCTTGGGTGCTAGCGAGACCTACGAGCAGTACTTC. Translating it yields CASSLGASETYEQYF.

The J gene is TRBJ2-7, the V gene TRBV4-2, with no clear D. The CDR3 contains 14 residues. CDR1 and CDR2 (germline): LGHNA, YNFKEQ. Trimming cost V 0 bases and J 6 bases, with 12 bases left between them. DNA for the CDR3: TGTGCCAGCAGCCAAGAATGGGTAGCCGGCGAGCAGTACTTC. Encoded protein: CASSQEWVAGEQYF.

The chain carries TRBV29-1 and TRBJ2-7; D unresolved. The germline gives CDR1 SQVTM, CDR2 ANQGSEA. Trimming stripped 7 bases from V and 3 bases from J, with 13 bases between. The CDR3 is 12 amino acids. The CDR3 DNA sequence: TGCAGCGCTGGTGACAACAACTACGAGCAGTACTTC. Protein product: CSAGDNNYEQYF.

This rearrangement joins TRBV2 to TRBJ2-1; 9 positions agree with TRBD2. The germline V gene has CDR1 SNHLY and CDR2 FYNNEI. V dropped 3 bases and J dropped 3; count of bases not matched to a gene: 3. The CDR3 is 15 residues long. The CDR3 sequence is CASSERGGHYNEQFF. In DNA form, the CDR3 reads TGTGCCAGCAGTGAGCGGGGGGGCCACTACAATGAGCAGTTCTTC.

This chain uses TRBV10-3 with TRBJ2-5; tentative D call: TRBD1 (5 bases). The CDR3 sequence is 14 residues long. V was cut by 10 bases and J by 3 bases, with 18 bases left in between. Per the germline V gene, CDR1 is ENHRY and CDR2 is SYGVKD. The CDR3 loop is CATRVTNFKETQYF. CDR3 nucleotides: TGTGCCACCAGGGTCACTAACTTTAAAGAGACCCAGTACTTC.

The rearrangement uses TRBV6-1 and TRBJ1-2; a weak D match, TRBD1 (6 bases). In germline, CDR1 is MNHNS, CDR2 SASEGT. V gave up 4 bases and J gave up 7 bases, with 16 bases separating them. The CDR3 spans 14 residues. DNA for the CDR3: TGTGCCAGCAGTGGCGTAACAGGGTACGGTGGCTACACCTTC. It encodes CASSGVTGYGGYTF.

This sequence joins TRBV6-1 and TRBJ1-2, with 8 bases identical to TRBD1. The germline V gene encodes CDR1 MNHNS and CDR2 SASEGT. V was pared by 6 bases and J by 6 bases, with 12 bases of the junction left unmatched. There are 15 residues in the CDR3. The CDR3 nucleotides are TGTGCCAGCAGCCTCGGGACAGGAGCCCTAAATGGCTACACCTTC. Its protein is CASSLGTGALNGYTF.

This chain joins TRBV9 and TRBJ2-3, with no clear D. This CDR3 region has 15 residues. CDR1 is SGDLS and CDR2 is YYNGEE in the germline V gene. Trimming took 2 bases from V and 0 from J, leaving 10 bases between them. CDR3 loop: CASSVDQTSTDTQYF. In DNA form, the CDR3 reads TGTGCCAGCAGCGTCGATCAAACCAGCACAGATACGCAGTATTTT.

The J gene is TRBJ2-2, the V gene TRBV3-1; D is uncertain. Between the trimmed V and J ends, which lost 4 bases and 1 base, there was a span of 4 bases. CDR1 is LGHDT and CDR2 is YNNKEL in the germline V gene (reference sequence). The CDR3 is 13 amino acids. DNA of the CDR3: TGTGCCAGCAGCCCTCAGAACACCGGGGAGCTGTTTTTT. Amino acids: CASSPQNTGELFF.

This rearrangement joins TRBV13 to TRBJ2-1; 10 positions agree with TRBD2. The CDR3 sequence is 14 residues long. Germline V lookup: CDR1 PRHDT, CDR2 FYEKMQ (reference sequence). V lost 7 bases, J lost 8 bases, and 8 bases stayed unmatched. The CDR3 region has the DNA TGTGCCAGCACTCCGATAGCGGGGGGCGATGAGCAGTTCTTC. It is translated as CASTPIAGGDEQFF.

This chain uses TRBV7-1 with TRBJ2-1; unclear D gene. TRBV7-1 belongs to the ORF category, with a function that is uncertain. This CDR3 has 11 residues. The V end was cut by 3 bases, the J end by 12 bases, with 9 bases between. The CDR3 nucleotides are TGTGCCAGCAGCTCCACGAGAGGGCAGTTCTTC. It is translated as CASSSTRGQFF.

J is TRBJ2-1 and V is TRBV20-1; D unresolved. The CDR3 is made up of 11 amino acids. The V gene lost 0 bases and the J gene lost 7 bases, with 4 bases spanning the gap. The V gene's germline CDR1 is DFQATT and CDR2 SNEGSKA (reference sequence). The CDR3 bases are TGCAGTGCTAGAGAATTGAATGAGCAGTTCTTC. This codes for CSARELNEQFF.

This clonotype was counted between two and nine times. The V and J genes are TRBV10-1 and TRBJ1-1, with D tentatively TRBD1 (5 bases). Germline loops: CDR1 WNHNN, CDR2 SYGVQD (reference sequence). Trimming stripped 6 bases from V and 3 bases from J, with 11 bases between. The CDR3 is 13 amino acids. The CDR3, as DNA: TGCGCCAGCAGGTCCCAGGGAGACACTGAAGCTTTCTTT. Protein: CASRSQGDTEAFF.

The chain recombines TRBV28 with TRBJ2-3, with 7 bases aligning to TRBD2. The CDR3 is 16 residues long. V dropped 3 bases and J dropped 2; count of bases not matched to a gene: 8. CDR1 and CDR2 from the germline V gene are MDHEN and SYDVKM. CDR3 region: CASSLWASGSTDTQYF. CDR3 in DNA: TGTGCCAGCAGTTTGTGGGCTAGCGGATCCACAGATACGCAGTATTTT. The whole variable domain, remainder taken from reference TRBV28 and TRBJ2-3, is DVKVTQSSRYLVKRTGEKVFLECVQDMDHENMFWYRQDPGLGLRLIYFSYDVKMKEKGDIPEGYSVSREKKERFSLILESASTNQTSMYLCASSLWASGSTDTQYFGPGTRLTVL.

The rearrangement links TRBV11-3 to TRBJ1-5, with D possibly TRBD1 on 6 matching bases. CDR3 length equals 16 residues. Germline V gene sequence: CDR1 SGHNT, CDR2 YENEEA. V dropped 5 bases and J dropped 2 bases, with 16 bases sitting between them. The CDR3 protein is CASSRWGQEGNQPQHF. The DNA of the CDR3 is TGTGCCAGCAGCCGTTGGGGGCAGGAGGGCAATCAGCCCCAGCATTTT.

The chain couples TRBV11-2 to TRBJ1-5, with D possibly TRBD1 on 5 matching bases. The ends were cut back, 5 bases at V and 7 bases at J, with 12 bases in the middle. The CDR3 loop spans 13 amino acids. CDR1 and CDR2 (germline): SGHAT, FQNNGV. The CDR3 is CASSRSREQPQHF. CDR3 coding DNA: TGTGCCAGCAGCAGATCCAGGGAACAGCCCCAGCATTTT. Combining the CDR3 with reference TRBV11-2 and TRBJ1-5 gives the whole variable domain EAGVAQSPRYKIIEKRQSVAFWCNPISGHATLYWYQQILGQGPKLLIQFQNNGVVDDSQLPKDRFSAERLKGVDSTLKIQPAKLEDSAVYLCASSRSREQPQHFGDGTRLSIL.